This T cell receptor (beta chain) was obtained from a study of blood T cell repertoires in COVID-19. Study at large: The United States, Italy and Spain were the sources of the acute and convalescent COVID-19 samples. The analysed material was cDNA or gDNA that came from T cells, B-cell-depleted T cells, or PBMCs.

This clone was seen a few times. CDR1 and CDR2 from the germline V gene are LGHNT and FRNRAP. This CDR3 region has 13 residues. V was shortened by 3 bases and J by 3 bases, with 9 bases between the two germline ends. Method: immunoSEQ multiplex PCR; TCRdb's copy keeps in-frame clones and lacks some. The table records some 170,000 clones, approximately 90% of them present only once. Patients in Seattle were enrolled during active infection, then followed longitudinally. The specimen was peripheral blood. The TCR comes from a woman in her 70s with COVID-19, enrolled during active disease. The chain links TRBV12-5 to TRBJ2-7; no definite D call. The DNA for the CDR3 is TGTGCTAGTGGTTTTGGTCGGGTCTACGAGCAGTACTTC. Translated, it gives CASGFGRVYEQYF. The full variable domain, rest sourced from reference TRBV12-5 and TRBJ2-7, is DARVTQTPRHKVTEMGQEVTMRCQPILGHNTVFWYRQTMMQGLELLAYFRNRAPLDDSGMPKDRFSAEMPDATLATLKIQPSEPRDSAVYFCASGFGRVYEQYFGPGTRLTVT.